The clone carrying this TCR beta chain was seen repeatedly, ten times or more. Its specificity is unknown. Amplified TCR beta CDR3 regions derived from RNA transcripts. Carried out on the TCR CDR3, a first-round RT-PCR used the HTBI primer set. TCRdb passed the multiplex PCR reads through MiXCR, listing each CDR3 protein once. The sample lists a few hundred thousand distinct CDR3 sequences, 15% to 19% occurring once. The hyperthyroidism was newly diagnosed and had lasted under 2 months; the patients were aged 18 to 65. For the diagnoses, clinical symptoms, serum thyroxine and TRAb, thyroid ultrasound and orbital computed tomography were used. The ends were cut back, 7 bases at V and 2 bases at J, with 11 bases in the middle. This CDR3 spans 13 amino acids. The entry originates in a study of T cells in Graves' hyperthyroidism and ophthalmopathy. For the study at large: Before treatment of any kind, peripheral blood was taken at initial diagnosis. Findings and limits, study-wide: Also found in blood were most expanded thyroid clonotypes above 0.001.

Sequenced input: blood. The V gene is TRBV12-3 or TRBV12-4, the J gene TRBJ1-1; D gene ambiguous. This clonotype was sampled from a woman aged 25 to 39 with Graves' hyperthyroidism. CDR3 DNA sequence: TGTGCCAGCACCGCAGAGTTAAACACTGAAGCTTTCTTT. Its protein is CASTAELNTEAFF.